This T cell receptor (beta chain) was sequenced in a study of T cells in women clearing cervical HPV infection. Between the trimmed V and J ends, which lost 5 bases and 5 bases, there was a span of 9 bases. The CDR3 is made up of 11 amino acids. Germline lookup yields CDR1 GTSNPN and CDR2 SVGIG (reference sequence). Comment on this clone: What it binds is not known. The read ends 3 residues before the CDR3 terminus; that terminus is restored from the germline J gene.

Study results and limitations: Repertoire richness, not evenness, was significantly elevated in CIN3+ cases versus controls.

Assay used: immunoSEQ multiplex PCR; TCRdb lists only in-frame clones, some missing. The table for this sample gives about 46,000 clones. Each participant carried one incident cervical HPV16 infection only. The TCR comes from a woman aged 18 to 75 with a cervical HPV16 infection that either progressed to CIN3+ or cleared (not recorded which). What was sequenced was blood buffy coat. The chain employs TRBV30 and TRBJ1-1; D unclear. The part of the CDR3 DNA that was read is TGTGCCTGGGGAGGGTCAACTGAA. It specifies CAWGGSTE. The entire CDR3 protein reads CAWGGSTEAFF.